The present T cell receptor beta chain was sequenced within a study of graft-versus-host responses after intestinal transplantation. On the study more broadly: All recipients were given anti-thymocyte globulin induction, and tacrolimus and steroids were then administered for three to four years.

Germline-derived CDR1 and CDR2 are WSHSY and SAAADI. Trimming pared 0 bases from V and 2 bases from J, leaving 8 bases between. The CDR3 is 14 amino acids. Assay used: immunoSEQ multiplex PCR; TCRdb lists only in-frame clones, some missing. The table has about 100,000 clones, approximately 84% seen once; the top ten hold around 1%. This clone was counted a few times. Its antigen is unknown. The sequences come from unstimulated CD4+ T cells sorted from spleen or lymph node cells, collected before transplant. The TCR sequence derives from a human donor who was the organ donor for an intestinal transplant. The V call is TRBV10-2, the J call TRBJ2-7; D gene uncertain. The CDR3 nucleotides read TGCGCCAGCAGTGAGTCTGGACGGACCTACGAGCAGTACTTC. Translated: CASSESGRTYEQYF.